At least ten counts were recorded for the clone carrying this T cell receptor (beta chain). Its antigen is still unknown. The data derive from a study of regulatory T cells in long-lasting Graves disease. The study, taken as a whole, reports: Relative to new patients (roughly 980), persistent patients exhibited greater sharing of public clonotypes (2,741). It was in persistent disease that TRBV28, TRBJ1-2 and TRBJ2-5 were favored.

Through Arm-PCR of CDR3 regions and iRepertoire HTBI primers, TCR beta libraries were built. Authors' processing steps: The samples yielded roughly 64 TRBV and more than twelve TRBJ segments. TCRdb reprocessed the multiplex PCR reads via MiXCR and lists one record per CDR3 protein. What appears here as the V and J calls and clone size reflects TCRdb's work, not the paper's. The sample shows a few hundred thousand distinct CDR3 sequences, 20% to 30% of them seen only once. This CDR3 region has 18 residues. The germline V and J ends were trimmed by 4 bases and 7 bases, with 29 bases remaining between them. Time point: persistent/refractory GD, antithyroid drugs over 5 years with positive TRAb. Preparation of the TCR library used RNA extracted from PBMCs. In this cohort, patients came from an endocrinology department located in Xi'an, China.

This sequence was found in a female donor with Graves disease. V gene TRBV12-3 or TRBV12-4 combines with J gene TRBJ2-7, with D possibly matching TRBD1 (8 bases). The source material was peripheral blood mononuclear cells (PBMCs), sampled when the disease was refractory, from a patient treated with antithyroid drugs. CDR3 sequence (DNA): TGTGCCAGCAGTTCCCAGGGGGCTCGCAGGGGGGGAAAATGGGAGCAGTACTTC. This codes for CASSSQGARRGGKWEQYF.